These 32 T cell receptor beta chains share one sample of origin, sequenced in a study of T cells after somatic rescue of genetic block. Produced via immunoSEQ multiplex PCR; TCRdb's table is partial and in-frame only. The sample lists 85,000 to 90,000 clones, 85% to 90% seen once, with about 1.5% in the top ten. The sample consisted of peripheral blood mononuclear cells (PBMCs). The receptors here all came from a woman under 30.

Details on this clone: The same CDR3 arises from other DNA sequences in this sample as well. The chain uses TRBV28 and TRBJ1-2; no clear D. V lost 6 bases and J 5 bases, leaving 7 bases between the germline ends. This CDR3 comprises 11 residues. Germline V CDR1 and CDR2: MDHEN, SYDVKM. The CDR3 is CASSLNYGYTF. In DNA form, the CDR3 reads TGTGCCAGCAGCCTTAATTATGGCTACACCTTC.

V and J are TRBV18 and TRBJ2-7; 9 bases match TRBD2. Germline V gives CDR1 KGHSH, CDR2 LQKENI. CDR3 length: 14 amino acids. V was clipped by 3 bases and J by 6 bases; unmatched bases: 6. CDR3 in amino acids: CASSPGGRAAEQYF. Written as DNA, the CDR3 is TGTGCCAGCTCACCTGGCGGGAGGGCCGCCGAGCAGTACTTC.

V gene TRBV5-1 combines with J gene TRBJ2-1, with D possibly being TRBD1 or TRBD2 (5 bases each). Germline V CDR1 and CDR2: SGHRS, YFSETQ. The germline V and J ends were trimmed by 5 bases and 0 bases, with 15 bases remaining between them. CDR3 length equals 16 residues. The CDR3 here is CASSFSGTSSYNEQFF. As DNA, the CDR3 is TGCGCCAGCAGTTTTAGTGGGACCAGCTCCTACAATGAGCAGTTCTTC.

The chain recombines TRBV27 with TRBJ2-2; 7 nucleotides align to TRBD2. This CDR3 contains 16 residues. From germline, CDR1 is MNHEY and CDR2 SMNVEV (reference sequence). Trimming took 5 bases from V and 4 from J; bases not matched to a gene: 10. The CDR3 spells CASSRPRREGTGELFF. For the CDR3, the DNA is TGTGCCAGCAGTCGACCCCGAAGGGAGGGCACCGGGGAGCTGTTTTTT.

J is TRBJ2-5 and V is TRBV7-9; 12 bases are shared with TRBD2. J was trimmed by 5 bases and V by 5 bases; bases with no gene match: 15. The CDR3 sequence is 18 residues long. Germline CDR1 reads SEHNR; CDR2 reads FQNEAQ (reference sequence). The CDR3 here is CASSDRLAGEGRRETQYF. Written as DNA, the CDR3 is TGTGCCAGCAGCGACCGACTAGCGGGAGAGGGCCGGAGGGAGACCCAGTACTTC.

The chain recombines TRBV6-6 with TRBJ1-2; perhaps TRBD1 as D (6 bases). The CDR3 has 15 residues. Germline CDR1 reads MNHNY; CDR2 reads SVGAGI (reference sequence). Trimming removed 0 bases from V and 4 bases from J, with 12 bases in between. The CDR3 nucleotides are TGTGCCAGCAGTTACTCGAGTTCAGGGGCCTATGGCTACACCTTC. Translated, it gives CASSYSSSGAYGYTF.

This chain links TRBV29-1 with TRBJ2-1; D perhaps matches TRBD2 (5 bases). Trimming stripped 1 base from V and 0 bases from J, with 13 bases between. The length of the CDR3 is 16 residues. The germline V gene encodes CDR1 SQVTM and CDR2 ANQGSEA. CDR3 sequence (DNA): TGCAGCGTTGAAGGGGTAGAGGGCGACTCCTACAATGAGCAGTTCTTC. Residues: CSVEGVEGDSYNEQFF.

V gene TRBV19 combines with J gene TRBJ1-2, with a possible D match to TRBD1 (6 bases). V was shortened by 7 bases and J by 7 bases, with 25 bases between the two germline ends. Germline V gene data show CDR1 as LNHDA and CDR2 as SQIVND (reference sequence). The CDR3 length is 16 residues. CDR3 nucleotides: TGTGCCAGTATTTTTGGGGGCCAACCCCGCGCGGGTGGCTACACCTTC. Encoded protein: CASIFGGQPRAGGYTF.

The genes are TRBV4-1 and TRBJ1-2, with D possibly matching TRBD1 (5 bases). The V gene's germline CDR1 is MGHRA and CDR2 YSYEKL. Trimming left V 0 bases short and J 6 bases short, with 8 bases between. The CDR3 is made up of 13 amino acids. The CDR3 reads CASSQDWGNGYTF. CDR3 nucleotide sequence: TGCGCCAGCAGCCAAGATTGGGGGAATGGCTACACCTTC.

The chain carries TRBV9 and TRBJ1-3; D is unclear. This CDR3 comprises 13 residues. V dropped 2 bases and J dropped 2 bases, with 5 bases sitting between them. The germline V gene has CDR1 SGDLS and CDR2 YYNGEE. CDR3: CASSVPPGNTIYF. The CDR3 DNA sequence: TGTGCCAGCAGCGTTCCCCCTGGAAACACCATATATTTT.

The CDR3 is CASSPREAYEQYF. Written as DNA, the CDR3 is TGCGCCAGCAGCCCCAGGGAAGCCTACGAGCAGTACTTC. The genes are TRBV5-1 and TRBJ2-7; possible D gene TRBD1, 5 bases. Trimming left V 4 bases short and J 2 bases short, with 10 bases between. The CDR3 consists of 13 residues. Germline V lookup: CDR1 SGHRS, CDR2 YFSETQ.

This chain uses TRBV29-1 with TRBJ1-2; 8 bases map to TRBD1. CDR3 length: 15 residues. Germline V gives CDR1 SQVTM, CDR2 ANQGSEA. Trimming cost V 6 bases and J 3 bases; bases outside gene matches: 12. The CDR3 is CSVGTDRGKDYGYTF. As DNA, the CDR3 is TGCAGCGTCGGGACTGACAGGGGTAAGGACTATGGCTACACCTTC.

The J gene is TRBJ1-2, the V gene TRBV28, with TRBD1 matching over 9 bases. The CDR3 runs to 15 residues. Trimming took 7 bases from V and 6 from J; bases not matched to a gene: 12. Germline V CDR1 and CDR2: MDHEN, SYDVKM. The chain's CDR3 is CASTTGTGRGDGYTF. The CDR3 bases are TGTGCCAGCACCACGGGGACAGGGCGGGGAGATGGCTACACCTTC.

The V and J genes are TRBV25-1 and TRBJ1-2; 9 bases agree with TRBD1. The V segment lost 2 bases and the J segment 5 bases; nucleotides outside the gene matches: 6. The CDR3 has 15 residues. From germline, CDR1 is MGHDK and CDR2 SYGVNS. CDR3 region: CASSEPGTGWYGYTF. CDR3 nucleotides: TGTGCCAGCAGTGAACCCGGGACAGGGTGGTATGGCTACACCTTC.

The CDR3 sequence: CASSPPNPTGELFF. The CDR3 DNA reads as TGTGCCAGCTCACCACCGAACCCCACCGGGGAGCTGTTTTTT. The V call is TRBV18, the J call TRBJ2-2; D unresolved. The germline CDR1 and CDR2 sequences are KGHSH and LQKENI. The CDR3 length is 14 residues. Trimming removed 0 bases at V and 4 bases at J, with 6 bases between.

V gene TRBV10-1 combines with J gene TRBJ2-7, with D tentatively TRBD2 (5 bases). This CDR3 region has 13 residues. Trimming pared 3 bases from V and 2 bases from J, leaving 8 bases between. CDR1 and CDR2 from the germline V gene are WNHNN and SYGVQD (reference sequence). CDR3 DNA sequence: TGCGCCAGCAGTGACAAGGGAGCCTACGAGCAGTACTTC. It specifies CASSDKGAYEQYF.

The chain links TRBV10-2 to TRBJ2-7, with TRBD1 matching 7 bases. With V trimmed by 7 bases and J by 2 bases, 14 bases remained unmatched. Germline lookup yields CDR1 WSHSY and CDR2 SAAADI. This CDR3 has 16 residues. CDR3 in DNA: TGCGCCAGCATAGACGGAAGAGACAGGGCAACCTACGAGCAGTACTTC. Translated: CASIDGRDRATYEQYF.

This rearrangement joins TRBV28 to TRBJ1-6, with D possibly matching TRBD1 (5 bases). V dropped 4 bases and J dropped 9 bases, with 10 bases sitting between them. The CDR3 totals 13 residues. In germline, CDR1 is MDHEN, CDR2 SYDVKM. The CDR3 loop reads CASSSRGVSPLHF. The CDR3 DNA follows: TGTGCCAGCAGTTCCCGGGGGGTTTCACCCCTCCACTTT.

The chain uses TRBV30 and TRBJ2-7; tentatively, D is TRBD2 (6 bases). Trimming shortened V by 5 bases and J by 0 bases, and 8 bases separated the two germline ends. Germline lookup yields CDR1 GTSNPN and CDR2 SVGIG (reference sequence). This CDR3 is 12 amino acids long. The CDR3 sequence: CAWGGSSYEQYF. The CDR3 DNA reads as TGTGCCTGGGGAGGGAGCTCCTACGAGCAGTACTTC. Based on the CDR3 plus reference TRBV30 and TRBJ2-7, the full variable domain is SQTIHQWPATLVQPVGSPLSLECTVEGTSNPNLYWYRQAAGRGLQLLFYSVGIGQISSEVPQNLSASRPQDRQFILSSKKLLLSDSGFYLCAWGGSSYEQYFGPGTRLTVT.

This sequence joins TRBV4-3 and TRBJ2-5; a possible D gene is TRBD2 (6 bases). The CDR3 consists of 16 residues. Per germline, CDR1 LGHNA and CDR2 YSLEER. The V end lost 0 bases, the J end lost 3 bases, and 14 bases lay between the germline ends. The CDR3 sequence is CASSQDLGGVKETQYF. The CDR3 DNA sequence: TGCGCCAGCAGCCAAGATTTGGGCGGGGTAAAAGAGACCCAGTACTTC.

A single count supports this clone. J is TRBJ1-2 and V is TRBV19; D not resolved. CDR3 length: 17 residues. The V end was cut by 2 bases, the J end by 2 bases, with 18 bases between. The germline CDR1 and CDR2 sequences are LNHDA and SQIVND (reference sequence). In DNA, the CDR3 is TGTGCCAGTAGTATATCTTCATCACCCGAGAACAACTATGGCTACACCTTC. It codes for CASSISSSPENNYGYTF.

V usage is TRBV28 and J usage is TRBJ2-3, with D perhaps matching TRBD1 (6 bases). V was clipped by 2 bases and J by 11 bases, with 8 bases between them. The CDR3 has 11 residues. Germline CDR1 MDHEN, CDR2 SYDVKM. The CDR3 bases are TGTGCCAGCAGTTTACGGACAGAGCAGTATTTT. Its protein product is CASSLRTEQYF.

The rearrangement joins TRBV5-1 to TRBJ2-5; D is ambiguous. V lost 1 base, J lost 1 base, and 8 bases lay in between. The length of the CDR3 is 14 residues. The germline CDR1 and CDR2 sequences are SGHRS and YFSETQ. The DNA for the CDR3 is TGCGCCAGCAGCTTGACGGCATTCCAAGAGACCCAGTACTTC. This gives the protein CASSLTAFQETQYF.

The rearrangement joins TRBV14 to TRBJ2-1, with 8 bases aligning to TRBD2. J lost 7 bases, V lost 2 bases, and 10 bases had no gene match. The CDR3 contains 16 residues. The germline V gene encodes CDR1 SGHDN and CDR2 FVKESK. CDR3 amino acids: CASSQRTGGPGNEQFF. CDR3 DNA: TGTGCCAGCAGCCAAAGAACGGGAGGGCCGGGGAATGAGCAGTTCTTC.

CDR3 DNA sequence: TGTGCTAGAGGCTACGAGCAGTACTTC. As protein: CARGYEQYF. The chain has TRBV12-5 and TRBJ2-7; no firm D call. The germline gives CDR1 LGHNT, CDR2 FRNRAP. The V and J ends lost 9 bases and 3 bases respectively, with 3 bases between them. The CDR3 is 9 residues long.

The chain carries TRBV6-6 and TRBJ1-1, with D possibly matching TRBD1 (6 bases). The CDR3 runs to 14 residues. The V and J ends lost 4 bases and 1 base respectively, with 10 bases between them. Germline values: CDR1 MNHNY, CDR2 SVGAGI (reference sequence). The CDR3 DNA reads TGTGCCAGCAGTTTATACAGGGAGAACACTGAAGCTTTCTTT. Its translation: CASSLYRENTEAFF.

V and J are TRBV25-1 and TRBJ2-5; D is tentatively TRBD1 or TRBD2 (6 bases each). V lost 1 base, J lost 1 base, and 13 bases lay in between. The CDR3 spans 16 residues. The germline CDR1 and CDR2 sequences are MGHDK and SYGVNS. The CDR3: CASSESRGQPQETQYF. The CDR3 DNA reads TGTGCCAGCAGTGAATCTCGGGGGCAGCCCCAAGAGACCCAGTACTTC.

This clone appeared once. The chain uses TRBV5-1 and TRBJ2-1, with TRBD2 matching 15 bases. V dropped 0 bases and J dropped 9; count of bases not matched to a gene: 4. The germline CDR1 and CDR2 sequences are SGHRS and YFSETQ. The length of the CDR3 is 16 residues. CDR3 sequence (DNA): TGCGCCAGCAGCTTGGGGACTAGCGGGAGGGGCGGTGAGCAGTTCTTC. Its protein is CASSLGTSGRGGEQFF.

The chain couples TRBV7-9 to TRBJ2-1; the D is unclear. CDR1 is SEHNR, CDR2 FQNEAQ, per germline (reference sequence). V lost 2 bases and J 2 bases, leaving 7 bases between the germline ends. The CDR3 length is 14 residues. The CDR3 protein is CASSLNPAYNEQFF. The CDR3 DNA reads as TGTGCCAGCAGCTTAAACCCGGCCTACAATGAGCAGTTCTTC.

The CDR3 region is CASSLGRILNTEAFF. The CDR3 DNA sequence: TGTGCCAGCAGCTTGGGACGAATCTTGAACACTGAAGCTTTCTTT. The chain links TRBV5-8 to TRBJ1-1, with no clear D. CDR3 size: 15 residues. Germline V gene sequence: CDR1 SGHTS, CDR2 YDEGEE. V was pared by 0 bases and J by 0 bases, with 9 bases between. The full variable domain, its missing parts supplied by reference TRBV5-8 and TRBJ1-1, is EAGVTQSPTHLIKTRGQQATLRCSPISGHTSVYWYQQALGLGLQFLLWYDEGEERNRGNFPPRFSGRQFPNYSSELNVNALELEDSALYLCASSLGRILNTEAFFGQGTRLTVV.

This clone was picked up one time. The rearrangement uses TRBV6-6 and TRBJ2-1; 8 nucleotides match TRBD2. The CDR3 runs 15 residues. J was trimmed by 4 bases and V by 6 bases; bases with no gene match: 8. Looked up from germline, CDR1 is MNHNY and CDR2 is SVGAGI (reference sequence). The CDR3 spells CASRRSGNGYNEQFF. DNA for the CDR3: TGTGCCAGCAGGCGTAGCGGGAATGGATACAATGAGCAGTTCTTC.

The chain recombines TRBV30 with TRBJ1-5; maybe TRBD1 (5 bases). V was pared by 3 bases and J by 6 bases, with 12 bases between. This CDR3 is 13 amino acids long. CDR1 is GTSNPN, CDR2 SVGIG, per germline (reference sequence). The CDR3 is CAWSVTGGQPQHF. In nucleotides, the CDR3 is TGTGCCTGGAGCGTAACGGGGGGTCAGCCCCAGCATTTT.